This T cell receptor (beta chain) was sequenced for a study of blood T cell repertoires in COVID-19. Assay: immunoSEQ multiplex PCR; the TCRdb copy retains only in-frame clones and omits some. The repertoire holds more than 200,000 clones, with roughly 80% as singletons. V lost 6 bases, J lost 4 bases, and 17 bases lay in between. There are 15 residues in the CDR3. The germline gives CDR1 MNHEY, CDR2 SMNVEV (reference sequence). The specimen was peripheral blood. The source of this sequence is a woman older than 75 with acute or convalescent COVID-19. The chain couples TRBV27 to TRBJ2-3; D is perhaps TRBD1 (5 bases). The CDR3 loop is CASSWGRSKSDTQYF. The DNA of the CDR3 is TGTGCCAGCAGCTGGGGCAGGTCAAAGTCAGATACGCAGTATTTT.